This T cell receptor (beta chain) originates from a study of CD8 T cells in acute hepatitis C reinfection (dated by TCRdb to about 2021). For the wider study: The study profiled the TCRbeta repertoire of CD8+ T cells specific for the HCV NS3-1073 epitope during acute infection and after viral clearance. Paired acute and follow-up samples were contributed by four of the spontaneous resolvers.

Notes on this clone: The antigen it binds to is not known. Base qualities were left out, and no much larger clone turns up one base away.

Via the germline V gene (reference sequence), CDR1 is SGHNT and CDR2 YYREEE. The CDR3 sequence holds 10 residues, the cysteine and phenylalanine included. The sequence is cut down to CDR3 DNA, 30 bases in frame from base 1. V was cut back by 9 bases and J by 5 bases, leaving a gap of 9 bases between them. Genomic DNA was extracted from the FACS-sorted cells, and the TCRbeta chains were sequenced by the commercial immunoSEQ service. In the original analysis: ImmunoSEQ Analyzer software v3.0 and R v3.5.1 were the tools used to analyze the repertoire data. Sequences containing stop codons or out-of-frame rearrangements were removed, so only productive rearrangements were analyzed. Simpson diversity, Shannon entropy, CDR3 length and nucleotide addition metrics were obtained from the sequencing provider. Clonotypes were categorized by frequency as dominant, sub-dominant, low or lowest abundance, and clonotypes below 0.1% were excluded from most analyses. A CDR3 amino acid clonotype was called public when found in at least two subjects at a cumulative frequency of at least 0.5%. TCRdb obtained this table from immuneACCESS and retained in-frame rearrangements with V and J assigned. These tables miss some clones; where compared with another copy, unresolved V genes account for less than half of the shortfall, and the remainder is unexplained. V and J calls and clone size are as listed in that table; D and trimming were resolved from the DNA. Counted in this sample were around 36,000 clones; over 75% of them appeared once. Jointly, the top ten make up roughly 11% of the sample.

What the research found in general, with its limitations: Because bulk sequencing covered only the TCRbeta chain, the alphabeta pairing of public clonotypes could not be determined. NS3-1073 specific cells were too rare to sort in chronically infected subjects, so no follow-up repertoires exist for those subjects. It was rare for CDR3 sequences to be shared with other epitopes, and exact matching may have been limited by differing sequencing approaches. TRBV04 and TRBV06 gene families were preferentially used in all groups, and this usage was not explained by overrepresentation in the naive pool. Diversity in the NS3-1073 specific repertoires was high, and no significant differences in diversity emerged among acute resolver, follow-up resolver and acute chronic samples. About 13 public clonotypes were found regardless of outcome; one public clonotype used V04-02/J02-02.

This sample's time point label indicates: naive CD8 control sorted from an acute-time-point sample. Enrolled in the Montreal Hepatitis C Cohort (HEPCO) in Canada, the donors were people who inject drugs, and these donors were followed every 3 months. Acute primary HCV infection was defined as a positive HCV RNA or antibody test after a negative test within the previous 24 weeks. Antibodies against CD3, CD8 and CD45RO were used for surface staining, and dead cells were excluded with an aqua fixable dye. Among the cohort members were fewer than 10 spontaneous resolvers, with spontaneous resolution defined as HCV RNA clearance within 24 weeks. Frozen stocks of peripheral blood mononuclear cells were first thawed, after which negative isolation of CD8+ T cells was carried out using the MACS CD8+ T cell Isolation Kit. A BD FACSAria II cell sorter was used for cell sorting.

Recombination linked TRBV5-4 to TRBJ2-7; the D gene identity is not certain. The clonotype originates from a woman aged 18-35 years who spontaneously cleared hepatitis C infection. The sample comprised naive CD8+ T cells from PBMCs. The sample's cell subset or site label is to be understood as: sorted total naive CD45RO-negative CD8+ T cells. The sequenced DNA is TGTGCCACCGGAGAAAACGAGCAGTACTTC. The encoded protein is CATGENEQYF.